The subject of this entry is one TCR beta chain. TCRdb used MiXCR to reprocess the 5' RACE reads, holding one entry per CDR3 protein. The table shows 1,800,000 or so distinct CDR3 sequences, with about 31% occurring only once. This entry belongs to a study of identical twins. CDR1 MNHEY and CDR2 SMNVEV come from the germline V gene (reference sequence). The J segment lost 4 bases and the V segment lost 3 bases, leaving 5 bases of the junction unmatched. The CDR3 totals 16 residues. Sequencing used cord blood. The V call is TRBV27, the J call TRBJ2-2, with TRBD2 identical over 10 bases. This TCR was recovered from a newborn girl in good health. The CDR3 protein is CASSFAAGGSTGELFF. As DNA, the CDR3 is TGTGCCAGCAGTTTTGCAGCGGGAGGGAGCACCGGGGAGCTGTTTTTT.